The rows below give T cell receptor beta chains drawn from one sample of a study of T cell repertoires in cytomegalovirus infection. MiXCR, applied by TCRdb to the reads, yields one record per CDR3 protein. The table records approximately 1,000,000 distinct CDR3 sequences, 30% to 40% of them present only once. What these receptors recognize is not known. The specimen comprised cultured CD8+ T cells from PBMCs, sampled from culture after CMV antigen stimulation. Source of these receptors: a human donor in good health (CMV status not recorded). Some clones in this sample may be carry-over from other donors' samples. Both conserved end residues are trimmed from each CDR3. Fields, in order: CDR3 length, J gene, V gene, D gene, CDR3 protein. D genes are given only for firm matches.

length: 13; J: TRBJ2-3; V: TRBV7-6; D: -; CDR3: ASSLAKGPTDTQY
length: 15; J: TRBJ2-3; V: TRBV12-3/TRBV12-4; D: TRBD2; CDR3: ASSPGTSGGLRDTQY
length: 16; J: TRBJ1-4; V: TRBV6-5; D: TRBD1; CDR3: ASSIQLPGTVRNEKLF
length: 12; J: TRBJ1-6; V: TRBV27; D: TRBD1; CDR3: ASNPTGVNSPLH
length: 12; J: TRBJ2-1; V: TRBV12-3/TRBV12-4; D: -; CDR3: ASSLEQGGNEQF
length: 12; J: TRBJ1-1; V: TRBV7-9; D: -; CDR3: ASSLKSGNTEAF
length: 13; J: TRBJ1-5; V: TRBV6-1; D: -; CDR3: ASASGGTGNQPQH
length: 14; J: TRBJ1-6; V: TRBV4-1; D: -; CDR3: ASSQDRSHGDSPLH
length: 13; J: TRBJ2-3; V: TRBV27; D: -; CDR3: ASSPRADPTDTQY
length: 15; J: TRBJ2-6; V: TRBV4-3; D: -; CDR3: ASSQGFPVSGANVLT
length: 13; J: TRBJ2-3; V: TRBV6-5; D: -; CDR3: ASSYSQQGEDTQY
length: 12; J: TRBJ2-1; V: TRBV7-2; D: -; CDR3: ASSLGGSYNEQF
length: 15; J: TRBJ1-1; V: TRBV27; D: TRBD1; CDR3: ASRPGQGSFFGTEAF
length: 12; J: TRBJ1-1; V: TRBV19; D: -; CDR3: ASSMEQSYTEAF
length: 12; J: TRBJ2-7; V: TRBV5-1; D: -; CDR3: ASSLGDGTQEQY
length: 11; J: TRBJ2-7; V: TRBV6-6; D: -; CDR3: ASSASQDYEQY
length: 13; J: TRBJ1-1; V: TRBV7-8; D: -; CDR3: ASSLVNRINTEAF
length: 12; J: TRBJ2-7; V: TRBV7-6; D: -; CDR3: ASSLSTESYEQY
length: 14; J: TRBJ2-2; V: TRBV11-2; D: -; CDR3: ASSLGSLTGTGELF
length: 14; J: TRBJ2-2; V: TRBV7-9; D: -; CDR3: ASSSTQGPNTGELF
length: 12; J: TRBJ1-3; V: TRBV19; D: TRBD1; CDR3: ATFDRDSGNTIY
length: 13; J: TRBJ1-3; V: TRBV2; D: -; CDR3: ASSESVGSGNTIY
length: 14; J: TRBJ1-5; V: TRBV27; D: -; CDR3: ASSLIGEGREQPQH
length: 14; J: TRBJ1-5; V: TRBV4-3; D: -; CDR3: ASSQDAVWDNQPQH
length: 12; J: TRBJ2-1; V: TRBV19; D: -; CDR3: ASIPGGPYNEQF
length: 13; J: TRBJ2-2; V: TRBV15; D: -; CDR3: ATSRDKTGPGELF
length: 15; J: TRBJ1-2; V: TRBV4-3; D: -; CDR3: ASSQDLKGKINYGYT
length: 12; J: TRBJ1-2; V: TRBV27; D: -; CDR3: ASSSLGGHYGYT
length: 11; J: TRBJ2-2; V: TRBV7-3; D: -; CDR3: ASSQEARGELF
length: 15; J: TRBJ2-7; V: TRBV7-8; D: TRBD1; CDR3: ASRAVPRQGPTYEQY
length: 14; J: TRBJ2-1; V: TRBV12-3/TRBV12-4; D: TRBD2; CDR3: ASRTTSGGPYNEQF
length: 14; J: TRBJ1-2; V: TRBV6-5; D: -; CDR3: ASSFSRQAALGGYT
length: 14; J: TRBJ1-1; V: TRBV4-2; D: -; CDR3: ASSQDFGGLSTEAF
length: 15; J: TRBJ1-6; V: TRBV5-4; D: TRBD1; CDR3: ASSLTGDSSYNSPLH
length: 13; J: TRBJ1-6; V: TRBV27; D: TRBD1; CDR3: ASSYLQGALSPLH
length: 11; J: TRBJ2-7; V: TRBV20-1; D: -; CDR3: SASLANEHEQY
length: 12; J: TRBJ2-3; V: TRBV7-6; D: TRBD2; CDR3: ASSLETSGATQY
length: 12; J: TRBJ2-1; V: TRBV24-1; D: -; CDR3: ATSDLRQGYEQF
length: 14; J: TRBJ2-5; V: TRBV7-9; D: TRBD2; CDR3: ASSGAGLAGLETQY
length: 15; J: TRBJ1-6; V: TRBV4-1; D: -; CDR3: ASSQAFRPSGNSPLH
length: 13; J: TRBJ1-1; V: TRBV15; D: -; CDR3: ATSRDFRGNTEAF
length: 13; J: TRBJ2-5; V: TRBV6-2/TRBV6-3; D: -; CDR3: ASSYLTGLEETQY
length: 14; J: TRBJ1-5; V: TRBV7-8; D: -; CDR3: ASSYSGTGRNQPQH
length: 13; J: TRBJ2-1; V: TRBV7-2; D: -; CDR3: ASSAPGHGYNEQF
length: 14; J: TRBJ1-2; V: TRBV7-6; D: TRBD1; CDR3: ASSFSRDSTNYGYT
length: 13; J: TRBJ2-2; V: TRBV12-3/TRBV12-4; D: TRBD1; CDR3: ASSVGTGFTGELF
length: 11; J: TRBJ1-6; V: TRBV7-9; D: -; CDR3: ASSLGPKGTLH
length: 11; J: TRBJ2-3; V: TRBV6-2/TRBV6-3; D: -; CDR3: ASAIPSTDTQY
length: 13; J: TRBJ2-1; V: TRBV7-6; D: TRBD2; CDR3: ASSTTSGGANEQF
length: 15; J: TRBJ2-5; V: TRBV27; D: TRBD2; CDR3: ASSFSSGGATGGAQY
length: 12; J: TRBJ1-1; V: TRBV7-9; D: -; CDR3: ASSFPGMGTEAF
length: 12; J: TRBJ1-6; V: TRBV6-1; D: -; CDR3: DSSSDSYNSPLH
length: 13; J: TRBJ1-5; V: TRBV7-8; D: -; CDR3: ASSLVGASNQPQH
length: 13; J: TRBJ1-6; V: TRBV6-6; D: TRBD1; CDR3: ASREEGTGDSPLH
length: 12; J: TRBJ1-2; V: TRBV20-1; D: -; CDR3: SARDGTANYGYT
length: 16; J: TRBJ2-1; V: TRBV20-1; D: TRBD2; CDR3: SARGRSSGDPNKNEQF
length: 16; J: TRBJ2-1; V: TRBV15; D: TRBD2; CDR3: ATSRASPRGGFYNEQF